This is a list of T cell receptor beta chains from one sample in a study of T cells in Graves' hyperthyroidism and ophthalmopathy. TCRdb analysed the multiplex PCR reads with MiXCR anew, one entry per CDR3 protein. This table holds 750,000 to 900,000 distinct CDR3 sequences, about 38% found once. Sequencing was performed on blood. The receptors were gathered from a man aged 18 to 29 with Graves' hyperthyroidism. CDR3s include the opening cysteine and the closing phenylalanine or tryptophan. Fields, in order: V gene, CDR3 protein.

TRBV10-3 | CAIREGTVAFF
TRBV5-1 | CASSFGGAAYGYTF
TRBV6-2/TRBV6-3 | CASSSWTGKKTQYF
TRBV20-1 | CSAIRMTGDGNTIYF
TRBV7-8 | CASSQDDDLRGNTEAFF
TRBV4-1 | CASSQVVGYEQYF
TRBV20-1 | CSARTSGGEETQYF
TRBV20-1 | CSARDPAGSSYEQYF
TRBV7-9 | CASSLGRDNGFENTIYF
TRBV29-1 | CSVESDSTYEQYF
TRBV5-1 | CASSFTRTYEQYF
TRBV9 | CASSPQTTLNTEAFF